The rows below give T cell receptor beta chains drawn from one sample of a study of CD8+ T cells in alopecia areata. Sequencing was performed with immunoSEQ multiplex PCR; in TCRdb, only in-frame clones are kept and a portion is missing. The data show more than 90,000 clones, 30% to 40% seen once. The sample was CD4+ T cells sorted from blood. These receptors were obtained from a human donor with alopecia areata. Both conserved end residues are part of each CDR3. The D gene is left open where the match is weak. Only part of the rows carry a size: once, few, many, or a class if the clone is expanded.

V gene: TRBV7-2; D gene: TRBD1; clone size: few; J gene: TRBJ2-5; CDR3 DNA: TGTGCCAGCAGCTTTACAGGGGGGGAGACCCAGTACTTC; CDR3 protein: CASSFTGGETQYF
V gene: TRBV6-1; D gene: .; clone size: few; J gene: TRBJ2-7; CDR3 DNA: TGTGCCAGCGGGGATCGGACCGAGAGCTCCTACGAGCAGTACTTC; CDR3 protein: CASGDRTESSYEQYF
V gene: TRBV5-1; D gene: .; clone size: .; J gene: TRBJ2-7; CDR3 DNA: TGCGCCAGCAGCTTGGGGCTGGGGGACTCCTACGAGCAGTACTTC; CDR3 protein: CASSLGLGDSYEQYF
V gene: TRBV2; D gene: .; clone size: .; J gene: TRBJ1-4; CDR3 DNA: TGTGCCAGCAGTGACAGAACAACTAATGAAAAACTGTTTTTT; CDR3 protein: CASSDRTTNEKLFF
V gene: TRBV7-9; D gene: .; clone size: few; J gene: TRBJ2-4; CDR3 DNA: TGTGCCAGCAGAAACAGGGAACCGGACATTCAGTACTTC; CDR3 protein: CASRNREPDIQYF
V gene: TRBV7-8; D gene: .; clone size: many; J gene: TRBJ2-5; CDR3 DNA: TGTGCCAGCAGCGCCAGGGGCCAAGAGACCCAGTACTTC; CDR3 protein: CASSARGQETQYF
V gene: TRBV2; D gene: .; clone size: few; J gene: TRBJ2-7; CDR3 DNA: TGTGCCAGCAGTATAGATTACTACGAGCAGTACTTC; CDR3 protein: CASSIDYYEQYF
V gene: TRBV23-1; D gene: .; clone size: few; J gene: TRBJ2-7; CDR3 DNA: TGCGCCAGCAGTCACCCGTCTTCACGGGAGCATTGGGACGAGCAGTACTTC; CDR3 protein: CASSHPSSREHWDEQYF
V gene: TRBV2; D gene: TRBD1; clone size: .; J gene: TRBJ2-4; CDR3 DNA: TGTGCCAGCATGTTGACAGGGGTAAACATTCAGTACTTC; CDR3 protein: CASMLTGVNIQYF
V gene: TRBV7-2; D gene: .; clone size: few; J gene: TRBJ1-2; CDR3 DNA: TGTGCCAGCAGCTTCCCCGGGGGCTATGGCTACACCTTC; CDR3 protein: CASSFPGGYGYTF
V gene: TRBV30; D gene: .; clone size: .; J gene: TRBJ1-2; CDR3 DNA: TGTGCCTGGAGACATAGAGGGTCAGGAAAGATCTATGGCTACACCTTC; CDR3 protein: CAWRHRGSGKIYGYTF
V gene: TRBV5-1; D gene: .; clone size: once; J gene: TRBJ1-1; CDR3 DNA: TGCGCCAGCAGCCTATATGAGGGCACTGAAGCTTTCTTT; CDR3 protein: CASSLYEGTEAFF
V gene: TRBV30; D gene: TRBD2; clone size: .; J gene: TRBJ2-7; CDR3 DNA: TGTGCCTGGAGTACTAGCGGATTCTCCTACGAGCAGTACTTC; CDR3 protein: CAWSTSGFSYEQYF
V gene: TRBV5-1; D gene: .; clone size: .; J gene: TRBJ2-1; CDR3 DNA: TGCGCCAGCAGCTTGTCCCTTAACTTCCCCAATGAGCAGTTCTTC; CDR3 protein: CASSLSLNFPNEQFF
V gene: TRBV29-1; D gene: .; clone size: few; J gene: TRBJ2-2; CDR3 DNA: TGCAGCGTTGAAGGTGCCAGGACCGGGGAGCTGTTTTTT; CDR3 protein: CSVEGARTGELFF
V gene: TRBV2; D gene: .; clone size: .; J gene: TRBJ1-5; CDR3 DNA: TGTGCCAGCAGTCAGGACGCGTCCGTAATGCCCCAGCATTTT; CDR3 protein: CASSQDASVMPQHF
V gene: TRBV29-1; D gene: .; clone size: few; J gene: TRBJ1-2; CDR3 DNA: TGCAGCGTTGGCGGGGAGGGCTATGGCTACACCTTC; CDR3 protein: CSVGGEGYGYTF
V gene: TRBV15; D gene: .; clone size: .; J gene: TRBJ2-2; CDR3 DNA: TGTGCCACCTCCGGGGCGAACACCGGGGAGCTGTTTTTT; CDR3 protein: CATSGANTGELFF
V gene: TRBV9; D gene: .; clone size: .; J gene: TRBJ2-5; CDR3 DNA: TGTGCCAGCAGCGTAGCATACGGCCAAGAGACCCAGTACTTC; CDR3 protein: CASSVAYGQETQYF
V gene: TRBV7-2; D gene: TRBD2; clone size: few; J gene: TRBJ2-1; CDR3 DNA: TGTGCCAGCAGCTTAGAACCTAGCGGGGGGAGCAATGAGCAGTTCTTC; CDR3 protein: CASSLEPSGGSNEQFF
V gene: TRBV25-1; D gene: .; clone size: .; J gene: TRBJ1-4; CDR3 DNA: TGTGCCAGCAGTGCCGGGACTGCGGTGTTTTTT; CDR3 protein: CASSAGTAVFF
V gene: TRBV14; D gene: TRBD2; clone size: .; J gene: TRBJ2-1; CDR3 DNA: TGTGCCAGCAGCCAAGATTTCACTAGCGGAAACTACAATGAGCAGTTCTTC; CDR3 protein: CASSQDFTSGNYNEQFF
V gene: TRBV4-1; D gene: TRBD1; clone size: .; J gene: TRBJ2-4; CDR3 DNA: TGCGCCAGCAGCCAAGATCGGCTGCAGGGGGCCATGGGAAACATTCAGTACTTC; CDR3 protein: CASSQDRLQGAMGNIQYF
V gene: TRBV30; D gene: .; clone size: .; J gene: TRBJ2-1; CDR3 DNA: TGTGCCTGGAGACGTTTGGAGAATGAGCAGTTCTTC; CDR3 protein: CAWRRLENEQFF
V gene: TRBV28; D gene: TRBD1; clone size: .; J gene: TRBJ2-5; CDR3 DNA: TGTGCCAGCAGCCCTCCGACAGGGGCGAAGACCCAGTACTTC; CDR3 protein: CASSPPTGAKTQYF
V gene: TRBV27; D gene: .; clone size: once; J gene: TRBJ1-2; CDR3 DNA: TGTGCCAGCAGTCCGTCGCACCTCTATGGCTACACCTTC; CDR3 protein: CASSPSHLYGYTF
V gene: TRBV29-1; D gene: .; clone size: few; J gene: TRBJ1-1; CDR3 DNA: TGCAGCGTTGTCCTTAGAAGCATGAACACTGAAGCTTTCTTT; CDR3 protein: CSVVLRSMNTEAFF
V gene: TRBV5-1; D gene: .; clone size: few; J gene: TRBJ1-5; CDR3 DNA: TGCGCCAGCAGCTTGGACGGGGCTAGCAATCAGCCCCAGCATTTT; CDR3 protein: CASSLDGASNQPQHF
V gene: TRBV29-1; D gene: .; clone size: few; J gene: TRBJ1-5; CDR3 DNA: TGCAGCGTTGCCAACAATAGCAATCAGCCCCAGCATTTT; CDR3 protein: CSVANNSNQPQHF
V gene: TRBV28; D gene: TRBD1; clone size: .; J gene: TRBJ1-5; CDR3 DNA: TGTGCCAGCAGTGAGACAGGGGAGGAACAGCCCCAGCATTTT; CDR3 protein: CASSETGEEQPQHF
V gene: TRBV4-1; D gene: .; clone size: .; J gene: TRBJ1-2; CDR3 DNA: TGCGCCAGCAGCCCCTCCTTGGGTCCTAACTATGGCTACACCTTC; CDR3 protein: CASSPSLGPNYGYTF
V gene: TRBV29-1; D gene: .; clone size: .; J gene: TRBJ2-1; CDR3 DNA: TGCAGCGTTGGTCAGGGGGAGCAGTTCTTC; CDR3 protein: CSVGQGEQFF
V gene: TRBV29-1; D gene: .; clone size: .; J gene: TRBJ1-4; CDR3 DNA: TGCAGCGTTCTCCAGGGCCCTAATGAAAAACTGTTTTTT; CDR3 protein: CSVLQGPNEKLFF
V gene: TRBV29-1; D gene: .; clone size: .; J gene: TRBJ2-5; CDR3 DNA: TGCAGCGCTTCCGGGGCCCAAGAGACCCAGTACTTC; CDR3 protein: CSASGAQETQYF
V gene: TRBV29-1; D gene: .; clone size: few; J gene: TRBJ1-2; CDR3 DNA: TGCAGCGCACAGCAGGATGGCTACACCTTC; CDR3 protein: CSAQQDGYTF
V gene: TRBV28; D gene: TRBD2; clone size: few; J gene: TRBJ2-4; CDR3 DNA: TGTGCCAGCAGTTTGGGGGGCAGCGGGAGGAACATTCAGTACTTC; CDR3 protein: CASSLGGSGRNIQYF
V gene: TRBV23-1; D gene: TRBD1; clone size: few; J gene: TRBJ1-1; CDR3 DNA: TGCGCCAGCAGTCAATCCCCGGACAGGTTGAGGATCTTT; CDR3 protein: CASSQSPDRLRIF
V gene: TRBV28; D gene: .; clone size: few; J gene: TRBJ2-2; CDR3 DNA: TGTGCCAGCACCGAATTAGGGAGGCCAACCGGGAAGCTGTTTTTT; CDR3 protein: CASTELGRPTGKLFF
V gene: TRBV5-1; D gene: TRBD1; clone size: .; J gene: TRBJ1-2; CDR3 DNA: TGCGCCAGCAGCTTGGGACAGGGGGCGGAAGGCTACACCTTC; CDR3 protein: CASSLGQGAEGYTF
V gene: TRBV7-2; D gene: TRBD2; clone size: .; J gene: TRBJ2-5; CDR3 DNA: TGTGCCAGCAGCTTTCCCCGCACTAGCGGGGGAGGGACCCAGTACTTC; CDR3 protein: CASSFPRTSGGGTQYF
V gene: TRBV7-2; D gene: .; clone size: .; J gene: TRBJ2-3; CDR3 DNA: TGTGCCAGCAGCCTTCGACCCTCACTAGATACGCAGTATTTT; CDR3 protein: CASSLRPSLDTQYF